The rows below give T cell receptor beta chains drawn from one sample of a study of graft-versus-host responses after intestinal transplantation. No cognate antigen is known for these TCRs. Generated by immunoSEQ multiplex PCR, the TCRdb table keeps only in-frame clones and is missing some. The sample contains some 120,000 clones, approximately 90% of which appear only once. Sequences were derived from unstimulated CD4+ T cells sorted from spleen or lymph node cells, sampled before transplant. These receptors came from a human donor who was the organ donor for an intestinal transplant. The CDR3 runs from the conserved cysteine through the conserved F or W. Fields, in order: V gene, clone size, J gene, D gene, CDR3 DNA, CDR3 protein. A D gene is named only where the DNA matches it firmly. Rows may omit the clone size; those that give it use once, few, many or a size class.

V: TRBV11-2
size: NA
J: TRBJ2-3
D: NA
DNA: TGTGCCAGCAATTACCAGAGCACAGATACGCAGTATTTT
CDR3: CASNYQSTDTQYF

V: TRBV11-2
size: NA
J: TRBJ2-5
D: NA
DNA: TGTGCCAGCAGCTTAGATCTCCACCAAGAGACCCAGTACTTC
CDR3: CASSLDLHQETQYF

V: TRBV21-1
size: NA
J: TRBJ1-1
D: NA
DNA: TGTGCCGGACTGAACACTGAAGCTTTCTTT
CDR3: CAGLNTEAFF

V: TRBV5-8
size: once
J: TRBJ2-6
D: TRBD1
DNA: TGTGCCAGCAGCTGGGGACAGTTCGGGGCCAACGTCCTGACTTTC
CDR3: CASSWGQFGANVLTF

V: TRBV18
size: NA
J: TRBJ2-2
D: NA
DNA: TGTGCCAGCTCTTGGACTCCCCCTCAAAACACCGGGGAGCTGTTTTTT
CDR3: CASSWTPPQNTGELFF

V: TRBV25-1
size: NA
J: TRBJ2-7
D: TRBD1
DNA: TGTGCCAGCACCCGCCGGCCAGGGGGATTCTACGAGCAGTACTTC
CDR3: CASTRRPGGFYEQYF

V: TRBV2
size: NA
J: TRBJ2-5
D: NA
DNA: TGTGCCAGCAGTGGACAAGCGGACCTCCAAGAGACCCAGTACTTC
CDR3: CASSGQADLQETQYF

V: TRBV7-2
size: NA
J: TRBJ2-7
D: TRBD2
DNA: TGTGCCAGCAGCCCCCGACTAGCGGGATTATACGAGCAGTACTTC
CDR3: CASSPRLAGLYEQYF

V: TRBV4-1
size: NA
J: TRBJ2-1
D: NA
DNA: TGCGCCAGCAGCCAAGTCCGGGCACAACTGTTGGATGAGCAGTTCTTC
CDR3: CASSQVRAQLLDEQFF

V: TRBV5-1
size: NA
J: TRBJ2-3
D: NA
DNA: TGCGCCAGCAGCCACTCGGGAGCTCTCCCAGCCACAGATACGCAGTATTTT
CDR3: CASSHSGALPATDTQYF

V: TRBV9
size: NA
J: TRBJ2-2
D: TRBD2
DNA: TGTGCCAGCAGCGTTCTTAGCGGGAGGGTCAACACCGGGGAGCTGTTTTTT
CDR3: CASSVLSGRVNTGELFF

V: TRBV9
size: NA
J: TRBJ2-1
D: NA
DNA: TGTGCCAGCGCCCCTCGGCAGGACTCCTACAATGAGCAGTTCTTC
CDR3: CASAPRQDSYNEQFF

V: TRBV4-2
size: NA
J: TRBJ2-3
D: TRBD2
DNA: TGTGCCAGCAGCCACCGGGAGGGCCGTTCAGATACGCAGTATTTT
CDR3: CASSHREGRSDTQYF

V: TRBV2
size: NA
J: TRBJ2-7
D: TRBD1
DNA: TGTGCCAGCGCACCGGGACAGTCTCTATCCTACGAGCAGTACTTC
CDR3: CASAPGQSLSYEQYF

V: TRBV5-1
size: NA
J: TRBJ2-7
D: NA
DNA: TGCGCCAGCAGCTTGGTTCCGGACTCCTACGAGCAGTACTTC
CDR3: CASSLVPDSYEQYF

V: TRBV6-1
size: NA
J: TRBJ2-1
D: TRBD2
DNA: TGTGCCAGCACCTTAGCGGGAGTGAATGAGCAGTTCTTC
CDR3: CASTLAGVNEQFF

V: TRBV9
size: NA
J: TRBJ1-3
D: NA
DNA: TGTGCCAGCACCTCCTCTGGAAACACCATATATTTT
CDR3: CASTSSGNTIYF

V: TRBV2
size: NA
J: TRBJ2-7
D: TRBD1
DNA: TGTGCCAGCAGCCCCTGGACAGGGACCTACGAGCAGTACTTC
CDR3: CASSPWTGTYEQYF

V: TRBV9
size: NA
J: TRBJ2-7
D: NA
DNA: TGTGCCAGCAGCGTAGACGGGAGAATCGGATACGAGCAGTACTTC
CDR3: CASSVDGRIGYEQYF

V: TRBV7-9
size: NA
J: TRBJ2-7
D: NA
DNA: TGTGCCAGCAGCTTACAGGGCTACGAGCAGTACTTC
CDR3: CASSLQGYEQYF

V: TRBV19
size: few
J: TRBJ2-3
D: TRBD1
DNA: TGTGCCAGTAATCAAGACAGGGCTGAAGATACGCAGTATTTT
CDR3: CASNQDRAEDTQYF

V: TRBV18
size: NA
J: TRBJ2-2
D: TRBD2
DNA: TGTGCCAGCTCACCTCGACTAGCGGGGGCGACCGGGGAGCTGTTTTTT
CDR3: CASSPRLAGATGELFF

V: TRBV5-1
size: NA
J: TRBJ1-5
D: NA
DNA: TGCGCCAGCAGCAATCAGCCCCAGCATTTT
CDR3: CASSNQPQHF

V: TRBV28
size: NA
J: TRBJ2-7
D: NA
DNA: TGTGCCAGCAGTTTAACTTTCCCCTACGAGCAGTACTTC
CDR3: CASSLTFPYEQYF

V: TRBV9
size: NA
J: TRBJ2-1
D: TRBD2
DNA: TGTGCCAGCAGCGTAGCCCCCTCGCGGGAGGGGAATCCCAATGAGCAGTTCTTC
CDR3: CASSVAPSREGNPNEQFF

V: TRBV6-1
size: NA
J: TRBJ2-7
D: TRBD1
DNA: TGTGCCACGTCCCGGGACAGAGGCACCTACGAGCAGTACTTC
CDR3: CATSRDRGTYEQYF

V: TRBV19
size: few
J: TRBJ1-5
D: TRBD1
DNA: TGTGCCAGTACAGGGGGCATCAATCAGCCCCAGCATTTT
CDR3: CASTGGINQPQHF

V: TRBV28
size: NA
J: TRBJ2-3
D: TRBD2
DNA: TGTGCCAGCAGTCCACCGGGACTATCTAGCACAGATACGCAGTATTTT
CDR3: CASSPPGLSSTDTQYF

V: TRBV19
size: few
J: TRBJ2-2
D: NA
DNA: TGTGCCAGTAGTATAGGCCCTTACTCGAACACCGGGGAGCTGTTTTTT
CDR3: CASSIGPYSNTGELFF